This T cell receptor beta chain was sequenced during a study of a mutant IDH1 vaccine in newly diagnosed glioma. Time point of the sample: week 5, during vaccination. The investigators gave 300 ug of mutant IDH1 20-mer peptide in each vaccine dose, together with topical imiquimod. This clone was seen only once. Its antigen is still unknown. The CDR3 has 15 residues. V was pared by 3 bases and J by 4 bases, with 11 bases between. Germline CDR1 and CDR2: SGHRS and YFSETQ. Only in-frame clones appear in the TCRdb table, and some are missing; sequencing was by immunoSEQ multiplex PCR. The sample has roughly 72,000 clones; about 91% are singletons.

The TCR sequence derives from a woman in her 50s with glioma. The sample in question was PBMCs, obtained from a glioma patient whose treatment included an IDH1 peptide vaccine. The rearrangement uses TRBV5-1 and TRBJ1-6, with TRBD1 as a possible D gene (5 bases). As DNA, the CDR3 is TGCGCCAGCAGCTGGGACGGGGATTATAATTCACCCCTCCACTTT. As protein: CASSWDGDYNSPLHF.